The 11 T cell receptor beta chains in this list originate from one sample, sequenced in a study of radiation and T cells in renal cell carcinoma. Time point indicated: baseline pretreatment blood. Treatment in this sample: 15 Gy SBRT to primary tumor, nephrectomy 4 weeks later. Data came from immunoSEQ multiplex PCR; TCRdb stores just in-frame clones and leaves some out. Here the sample spans 87,000 or so clones, about 88% being singletons. The sequencing used blood, collected from a patient whose treatment included radiotherapy and nephrectomy. These receptor sequences come from a man aged 50-59 years with renal cell carcinoma.

The rearrangement joins TRBV19 to TRBJ1-6; unclear D gene. Germline V gives CDR1 LNHDA, CDR2 SQIVND (reference sequence). Trimming shortened V by 1 base and J by 7 bases, and 17 bases separated the two germline ends. The CDR3 is 17 residues long. The DNA of the CDR3 is TGTGCCAGTAGTATAGGAGGAGACTCATCGGAAAATTCACCCCTCCACTTT. Encoded protein: CASSIGGDSSENSPLHF. Using reference TRBV19 and TRBJ1-6 for the parts outside the CDR3, the full variable domain is DGGITQSPKYLFRKEGQNVTLSCEQNLNHDAMYWYRQDPGQGLRLIYYSQIVNDFQKGDIAEGYSVSREKKESFPLTVTSAQKNPTAFYLCASSIGGDSSENSPLHFGNGTRLTVT.

In this sample, this clone turned up a few times. The rearrangement uses TRBV30 and TRBJ1-1; 12 bases are shared with TRBD1. V shed 5 bases and J 7 bases; nucleotides not matched to a gene: 8. Germline V gives CDR1 GTSNPN, CDR2 SVGIG (reference sequence). The length of the CDR3 is 14 residues. For the CDR3, the DNA is TGTGCCTGGTACCGGGACAGGGGGCTTGATGAAGCTTTCTTT. Translation: CAWYRDRGLDEAFF.

The V call is TRBV10-1, the J call TRBJ1-4, with a possible D match to TRBD1 (5 bases). Trimming left V 7 bases short and J 7 bases short, with 16 bases between. The CDR3 has 14 amino acids. Germline CDR1 and CDR2: WNHNN and SYGVQD (reference sequence). The CDR3 nucleotides are TGCGCCAGCATTCGGCAGGGTCTGTGTGAAAAACTGTTTTTT. Protein product: CASIRQGLCEKLFF.

V usage is TRBV9 and J usage is TRBJ2-5; 11 bases line up with TRBD2. The CDR3 is made up of 15 amino acids. Trimming took 3 bases from V and 4 from J; bases not matched to a gene: 5. The germline V gene has CDR1 SGDLS and CDR2 YYNGEE. The CDR3 DNA sequence: TGTGCCAGCAGCGGTAGCGGGAGGGCCCGAGAGACCCAGTACTTC. Residues: CASSGSGRARETQYF.

V is TRBV27 and J is TRBJ2-3; 7 nucleotides line up with TRBD2. The germline gives CDR1 MNHEY, CDR2 SMNVEV (reference sequence). This CDR3 has 13 residues. The junction had 7 bases not matched to a gene; V was cut back by 8 bases and J by 5 bases. Here the CDR3 reads CASRNSGLDTQYF. The CDR3 DNA reads TGTGCCAGCCGGAATAGCGGGTTAGATACGCAGTATTTT.

A single count supports this clone. The chain has TRBV5-1 and TRBJ2-7; maybe TRBD1 (5 bases). Germline V gene data show CDR1 as SGHRS and CDR2 as YFSETQ. This CDR3 comprises 12 residues. Trimming left V 4 bases short and J 3 bases short, with 8 bases between. This CDR3 is CASSGQGYEQYF. The CDR3 DNA reads TGCGCCAGCAGCGGCCAGGGCTACGAGCAGTACTTC.

The rearrangement joins TRBV5-1 to TRBJ2-5, with 10 bases lining up with TRBD2. This CDR3 is built from 15 residues. Trimming cost V 4 bases and J 5 bases; bases outside gene matches: 8. CDR1 is SGHRS and CDR2 is YFSETQ in the germline V gene. The CDR3 region has the DNA TGCGCCAGCAGCGTACAAGAGCGGGAGGGGGAGACCCAGTACTTC. Amino acid sequence: CASSVQEREGETQYF.

This chain uses TRBV6-6 with TRBJ2-7, with D possibly matching TRBD1 (7 bases). CDR3 length: 13 amino acids. Germline V CDR1 and CDR2: MNHNY, SVGAGI (reference sequence). Trimming stripped 7 bases from V and 6 bases from J, with 16 bases between. The CDR3 protein is CASTYGQGGEQYF. The CDR3 nucleotides are TGTGCCAGCACCTACGGGCAGGGGGGCGAGCAGTACTTC.

This rearrangement joins TRBV2 to TRBJ2-3; TRBD2 matches 11 bases. Germline V gene data show CDR1 as SNHLY and CDR2 as FYNNEI. With 7 bases clipped from V and 2 bases from J, the junction kept 5 bases outside the gene matches. The CDR3 is 15 amino acids. For the CDR3, the DNA is TGTGCCAGCAAAACTAGCGGGAGAATCACAGATACGCAGTATTTT. Its protein is CASKTSGRITDTQYF.

The V and J genes are TRBV30 and TRBJ1-4; D remains ambiguous. V shed 2 bases and J shed 8 bases, with 15 bases lying between them. CDR3 size: 14 residues. Per the germline V gene, CDR1 is GTSNPN and CDR2 is SVGIG (reference sequence). CDR3 loop: CAWSLVPFGEKLFF. CDR3 DNA: TGTGCCTGGAGTTTGGTACCGTTTGGAGAAAAACTGTTTTTT.

The rearrangement links TRBV7-3 to TRBJ2-7, with D possibly being TRBD1 or TRBD2 (7 bases each). The CDR3 has 19 amino acids. Germline values: CDR1 SGHTA, CDR2 FQGTGA. V dropped 5 bases and J dropped 2 bases, with 28 bases sitting between them. Written as DNA, the CDR3 is TGTGCCAGCAGCCCAAACCCCCCAGGGGGGGCGGGAGTTGCCTACGAGCAGTACTTC. Translating it yields CASSPNPPGGAGVAYEQYF.